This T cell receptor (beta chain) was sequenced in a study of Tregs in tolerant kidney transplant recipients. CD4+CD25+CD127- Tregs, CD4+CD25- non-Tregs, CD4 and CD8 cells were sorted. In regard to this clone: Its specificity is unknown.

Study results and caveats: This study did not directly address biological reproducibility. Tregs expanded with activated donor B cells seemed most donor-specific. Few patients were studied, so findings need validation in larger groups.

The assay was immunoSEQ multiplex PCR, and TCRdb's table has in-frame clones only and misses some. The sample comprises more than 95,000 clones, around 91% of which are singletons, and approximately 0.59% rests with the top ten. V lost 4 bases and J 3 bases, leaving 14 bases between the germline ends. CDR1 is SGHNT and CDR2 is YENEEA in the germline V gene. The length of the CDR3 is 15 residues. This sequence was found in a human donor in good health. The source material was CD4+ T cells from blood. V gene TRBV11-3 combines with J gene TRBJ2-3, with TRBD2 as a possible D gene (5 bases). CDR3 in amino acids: CASSSSNRRTDTQYF. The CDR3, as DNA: TGTGCCAGCAGCTCATCGAATAGGAGGACAGATACGCAGTATTTT.